The sequence of this TCR beta chain was determined in a study of radiation and T cells in renal cell carcinoma (dated by TCRdb to about 2020). A note on the overall study: In total, around 53 samples, comprising 26 tumors and 27 peripheral blood samples, were subjected to TCR beta sequencing. The final blood draw took place at 4 weeks after radiation, the same time as nephrectomy. Across all 53 samples, under 5,000,000 unique CDR3 nucleotide sequences encoding roughly 2,800,000 unique CDR3 amino acid sequences were identified.

Explained via the paper, the time point label denotes: blood 4 weeks post-SBRT, at nephrectomy. This specimen's treatment or condition label, per the study, means: 15 Gy SBRT to primary tumor, nephrectomy 4 weeks later. The samples were obtained from a clinical trial, where primary renal cell carcinomas were treated with 15 Gy stereotactic body radiation therapy and then removed by nephrectomy 4 weeks afterward. Serial peripheral blood from radiation-treated patients was sampled at baseline, 2 weeks and 4 weeks after SBRT to track tumor-enriched clonotypes. Every patient's renal cell carcinoma showed clear cell pathology. The QIAamp DNA Blood Mini Kit (Qiagen) was used to prepare genomic DNA for TCR sequencing. Samples were included in the analyses only if all quality control checks were passed. Study-wide conclusions, independent of this receptor: Because pretreatment tumor biopsies were not available, the baseline intratumoral presence of clonotypes could not be determined. Dynamics of the blood repertoire were not tracked past 4 weeks after treatment. With a single-armed trial design, the study had no way to address how radiation dose or scheduling affects the TCR repertoire. In blood, the top tumor clonotypes increased from baseline to 2 weeks after radiation and then shrank by 4 weeks, which suggests a temporary expansion of tumor-resident clones.

V and J lose 6 bases and 2 bases, and a span of 13 bases separates them. The CDR3 goes from the cysteine to the phenylalanine over 13 residues. Just the 39-base CDR3 DNA is kept, in frame starting at base 1. The germline V gene supplies CDR1 SQVTM and CDR2 ANQGSEA. On this clone: This receptor's antigen is unknown. Base qualities were left out, and no much larger clone turns up one base away.

The immunoSEQ kit was used, according to the manufacturer's recommendations, to generate TCR beta libraries from genomic DNA. To prepare libraries, a first multiplex PCR with proprietary primers was run, followed by a second PCR that added unique barcodes, and a bead cleanup was done after each round. A positive control reaction and a negative control reaction, both provided in the kit, were run with every batch of samples. The final libraries were assessed on an Agilent 4200 TapeStation D1000 ScreenTape, pooled by volume, and quantified by qPCR. An Illumina NextSeq500 fitted with a MidOutput 150-cycle cartridge performed the sequencing, running 156 Read1 cycles and 15 Index1 cycles with the kit's custom primers. The pooled library was loaded at 0.75 to 1 pM, and approximately 20% PhiX control was spiked in. On the study's bioinformatics: Vendor-processed data were analyzed in R, with a clonotype defined as all T cells sharing the same CDR3 nucleotide sequence. In the clone abundance analyses, frequencies in each sample were normalized to that sample's 10,000 most abundant clones. Public T cell clones, which averaged fewer than five per sample, were excluded before analysis. Tumor-enriched and baseline blood-enriched clonotypes were defined by at least a 32-fold difference in abundance between compartments. A beta-binomial differential abundance model was applied to find clonotypes that expanded or contracted between blood time points. Tumor-blood repertoire similarity was measured with the Baroni-Urbani and Buser coefficient, and groups were compared using two-tailed Wilcoxon tests in R. Here the immuneACCESS table is served through TCRdb, limited to in-frame sequences with V and J called. Missing clones are a known gap in these copies; in checked studies unresolved V genes cover under half, and the rest lacks a known reason. Clone size and V and J calls were adopted from that table, with D and trimming inferred from the DNA. The table for this sample lists 150,000 or so clones; about 88% of them were counted only once. About 11% of the sample belongs to the ten largest clones.

The TCR comes from a woman aged 50 to 60 with renal cell carcinoma. This specimen was blood, taken from a patient whose treatment included radiotherapy and nephrectomy. Recombination linked TRBV29-1 to TRBJ1-2; TRBD1 is a weak D gene call, 5 bases matching. For the CDR3, the sequence is CSVLTASNYGYTF. The DNA is TGCAGCGTCCTGACAGCATCGAACTATGGCTACACCTTC.